The T cell receptor (beta chain) described here comes from a study of control samples from healthy donors and cancer patients. TCRdb keeps only in-frame clones here, not all; method: immunoSEQ multiplex PCR. Here the sample spans around 130,000 clones, roughly nine tenths being singletons. The CDR3 is 13 amino acids. V was pared by 8 bases and J by 2 bases, with 11 bases between. CDR1 and CDR2 (germline): LNHDA, SQIVND (reference sequence). The TCR sequence derives from a man in his forties or fifties with head and neck cancer. The V call is TRBV19, the J call TRBJ2-3; D may correspond to TRBD1 or TRBD2 (5 bases each). The sequenced sample was PBMCs. In DNA, the CDR3 is TGTGCCAGTGGGACGGCGAACACAGATACGCAGTATTTT. Its protein product is CASGTANTDTQYF.